These 13 T cell receptor beta chains originate from one sample sequenced in a study of cytomegalovirus exposure and HLA in healthy donors. The primer mix had 60 Vbeta and 13 Jbeta primers. Using immunoSEQ multiplex PCR, the repertoire was profiled, and TCRdb retains in-frame clones only, with some absent. The data hold 160,000 or so clones, with approximately 80% observed a single time. Sequencing was done on a sample of PBMCs. The source of these receptors is a woman aged 45-65 years in good health and CMV-seronegative.

The rearrangement links TRBV28 to TRBJ1-4, with D possibly TRBD1 on 5 matching bases. V dropped 6 bases and J dropped 7 bases, with 21 bases sitting between them. The CDR3 consists of 16 residues. Germline CDR1 is MDHEN and CDR2 is SYDVKM. The CDR3, as DNA: TGTGCCAGCAGCCCTTTTTACGGACACCAGGGTGAAAAACTGTTTTTT. It encodes CASSPFYGHQGEKLFF.

Regarding this clone: One end of the junction fails to match germline, which may point to a read error. V usage is TRBV7-9 and J usage is TRBJ2-7, with 10 bases fitting TRBD2. The germline CDR1 and CDR2 sequences are SEHNR and FQNEAQ (reference sequence). CDR3 length equals 15 residues. In nucleotides, the CDR3 is TGTGCCAGCAGCCTAGCGGGGGCCCGCTCCTACGAGCAGTACTTC. Encoded protein: CASSLAGARSYEQYF.

The rearrangement links TRBV5-1 to TRBJ2-1, with no clear D. Germline CDR1 SGHRS, CDR2 YFSETQ. The V end was cut by 2 bases, the J end by 2 bases, with 8 bases between. The CDR3 sequence is 14 residues long. The CDR3 bases are TGCGCCAGCAGCTTCTATGCTACCTACAATGAGCAGTTCTTC. Translation gives CASSFYATYNEQFF. Based on the CDR3 plus reference TRBV5-1 and TRBJ2-1, the full variable domain is KAGVTQTPRYLIKTRGQQVTLSCSPISGHRSVSWYQQTPGQGLQFLFEYFSETQRNKGNFPGRFSGRQFSNSRSEMNVSTLELGDSALYLCASSFYATYNEQFFGPGTRLTVL.

This chain joins TRBV5-6 and TRBJ2-7; perhaps TRBD2 as D (6 bases). There are 16 residues in the CDR3. Trimming removed 3 bases from V and 0 bases from J, with 16 bases in between. Germline CDR1 SGHDT, CDR2 YYEEEE. The CDR3 region is CASSSPGGESSYEQYF. The CDR3 DNA reads as TGTGCCAGCAGCTCCCCTGGCGGGGAAAGCTCCTACGAGCAGTACTTC.

J is TRBJ1-1 and V is TRBV5-1, with D possibly TRBD1 on 6 matching bases. The CDR3 has 14 residues. In germline, CDR1 is SGHRS, CDR2 YFSETQ. Trimming took off 0 bases at V and 3 bases at J, with 9 bases between the two ends. CDR3 nucleotides: TGCGCCAGCAGCTTGGAACAGGGACACACTGAAGCTTTCTTT. Translated, it gives CASSLEQGHTEAFF.

Turning to this clone: Within the sample, other DNA sequences also encode this same CDR3. This chain links TRBV19 with TRBJ2-2, with 7 bases identical to TRBD1. CDR1 is LNHDA and CDR2 is SQIVND in the germline V gene (reference sequence). This CDR3 is built from 15 residues. V trimming: 1 base; J trimming: 2 bases; junction bases outside the gene matches: 1. The CDR3 sequence is CASSIGQGNTGELFF. CDR3 bases: TGTGCCAGTAGTATAGGACAGGGCAACACCGGGGAGCTGTTTTTT.

The chain links TRBV5-1 to TRBJ2-3; TRBD2 matches 12 bases. Per germline, CDR1 SGHRS and CDR2 YFSETQ. Unmatched junction bases numbered 3, after V lost 4 bases and J lost 0 bases. The CDR3 length is 16 residues. The CDR3 coding sequence is TGCGCCAGCAGCCCACTAGCGGGAGGCAGCACAGATACGCAGTATTTT. The encoded protein is CASSPLAGGSTDTQYF.

The rearrangement links TRBV7-9 to TRBJ1-1; TRBD1 matches 7 bases. Unmatched junction bases numbered 3, after V lost 5 bases and J lost 6 bases. This CDR3 region has 12 residues. The germline V gene encodes CDR1 SEHNR and CDR2 FQNEAQ (reference sequence). CDR3 sequence reads: CASSAQGAEAFF. The CDR3, as DNA: TGTGCCAGCAGCGCCCAGGGGGCTGAAGCTTTCTTT.

The gene calls are TRBV6-6 and TRBJ1-5; D not certain. The CDR3 runs 11 residues. Trimming took 5 bases from V and 11 from J, leaving 10 bases between them. Germline lookup yields CDR1 MNHNY and CDR2 SVGAGI (reference sequence). CDR3 DNA: TGTGCCAGCAGTCTGGAGCTCTCCCAGCATTTT. Its protein product is CASSLELSQHF.

The V gene is TRBV19, the J gene TRBJ2-5; possibly TRBD2 for D (5 bases). The germline V gene has CDR1 LNHDA and CDR2 SQIVND (reference sequence). V shed 5 bases and J shed 4 bases, with 11 bases lying between them. This CDR3 contains 13 residues. In nucleotides, the CDR3 is TGTGCCAGTAGTGCTCTAGGGAGAGAGACCCAGTACTTC. It translates to CASSALGRETQYF.

The chain is built from TRBV4-3 and TRBJ2-5, with 7 positions matching TRBD2. Germline V gene data show CDR1 as LGHNA and CDR2 as YSLEER. V dropped 1 base and J dropped 11; count of bases not matched to a gene: 19. CDR3 length: 17 amino acids. The CDR3 is CASSQGLLFGTNNEQYF. The CDR3, as DNA: TGCGCCAGCAGCCAAGGGTTGCTCTTCGGGACTAACAATGAGCAGTACTTC.

The V and J genes are TRBV5-4 and TRBJ2-1, with 11 nucleotides matching TRBD2. Germline trimming cut 4 bases from V and 6 bases from J; bases unmatched to any gene: 6. The CDR3 runs 15 residues. CDR1 and CDR2 from the germline V gene are SGHNT and YYREEE (reference sequence). DNA of the CDR3: TGTGCCAGCAGCCCTCGACTAGCGGGGCTCAATGAGCAGTTCTTC. It yields the protein CASSPRLAGLNEQFF.

This clone appeared a few times. DNA of the CDR3: TGTGCCAGTACACAGGGGGCGACTGAAGCTTTCTTT. It is translated as CASTQGATEAFF. This rearrangement joins TRBV19 to TRBJ1-1, with TRBD1 matching over 9 bases. The V and J ends lost 7 bases and 5 bases, in that order; junction bases with no gene match: 2. The CDR3 has 12 residues. Germline values: CDR1 LNHDA, CDR2 SQIVND (reference sequence).